This T cell receptor beta chain derives from a study of blood T cells in healthy people across ages. Study findings and constraints: While age rose, TCR beta diversity per million T cells dropped in a roughly linear way. Higher diversity and more naive CD4+ cells were features of long-lived donors, compared to aged donors.

V shed 2 bases, J shed 1 base, and the junction held 4 bases outside the gene matches. The length of the CDR3 is 14 residues. The germline gives CDR1 GTSNPN, CDR2 SVGIG (reference sequence). The use of a sample-barcoded 5' primer and a J-beta primer mix characterized a second PCR of about 6 to 12 cycles. TCRdb passed the 5' RACE reads through MiXCR, listing each CDR3 protein once. Among 630,000 or so distinct CDR3 sequences listed, 25% to 30% were seen once. Peripheral blood samples of 7.5 to 10 milliliters were drawn from each donor. In the case of this clonotype: Its target is not known.

The chain has TRBV30 and TRBJ1-1; 7 bases agree with TRBD1. What was sequenced was blood. This receptor was obtained from a woman at least 80 years old in good health. The CDR3 loop is CAWSQGTENTEAFF. The CDR3 nucleotides are TGTGCCTGGAGTCAGGGGACAGAGAACACTGAAGCTTTCTTT.